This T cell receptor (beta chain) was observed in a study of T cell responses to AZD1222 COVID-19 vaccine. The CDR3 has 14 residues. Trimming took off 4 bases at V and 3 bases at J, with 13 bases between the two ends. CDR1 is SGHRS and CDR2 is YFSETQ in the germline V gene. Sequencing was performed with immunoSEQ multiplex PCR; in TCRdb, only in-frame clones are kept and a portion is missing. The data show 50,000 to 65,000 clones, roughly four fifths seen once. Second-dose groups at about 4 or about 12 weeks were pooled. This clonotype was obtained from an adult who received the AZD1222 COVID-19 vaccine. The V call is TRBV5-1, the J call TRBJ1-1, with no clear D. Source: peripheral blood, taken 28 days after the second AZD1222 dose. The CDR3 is CASSLLSQDTEAFF. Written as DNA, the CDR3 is TGCGCCAGCAGCCTTCTCAGCCAGGACACTGAAGCTTTCTTT. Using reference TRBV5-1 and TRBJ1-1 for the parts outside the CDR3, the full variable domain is KAGVTQTPRYLIKTRGQQVTLSCSPISGHRSVSWYQQTPGQGLQFLFEYFSETQRNKGNFPGRFSGRQFSNSRSEMNVSTLELGDSALYLCASSLLSQDTEAFFGQGTRLTVV.